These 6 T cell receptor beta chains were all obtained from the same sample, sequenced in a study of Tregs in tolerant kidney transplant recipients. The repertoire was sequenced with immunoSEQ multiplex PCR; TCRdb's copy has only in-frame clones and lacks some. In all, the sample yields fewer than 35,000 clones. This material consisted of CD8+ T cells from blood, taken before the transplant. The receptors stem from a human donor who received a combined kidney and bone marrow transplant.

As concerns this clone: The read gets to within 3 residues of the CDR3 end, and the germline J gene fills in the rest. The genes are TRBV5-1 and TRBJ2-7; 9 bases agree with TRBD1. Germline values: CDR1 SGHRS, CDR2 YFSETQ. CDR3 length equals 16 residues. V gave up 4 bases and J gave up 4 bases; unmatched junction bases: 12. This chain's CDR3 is CASSTRGDRDLYEQYF. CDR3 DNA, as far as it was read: TGCGCCAGCAGCACCAGGGGGGACAGGGACTTATACGAG. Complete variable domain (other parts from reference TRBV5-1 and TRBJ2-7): KAGVTQTPRYLIKTRGQQVTLSCSPISGHRSVSWYQQTPGQGLQFLFEYFSETQRNKGNFPGRFSGRQFSNSRSEMNVSTLELGDSALYLCASSTRGDRDLYEQYFGPGTRLTVT.

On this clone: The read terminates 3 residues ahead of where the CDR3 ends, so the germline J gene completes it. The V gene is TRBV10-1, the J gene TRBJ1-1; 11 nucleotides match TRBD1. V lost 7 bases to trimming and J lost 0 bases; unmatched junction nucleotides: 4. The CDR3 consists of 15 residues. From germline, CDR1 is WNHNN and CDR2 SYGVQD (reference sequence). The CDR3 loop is CASIGQGALNTEAFF. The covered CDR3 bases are TGCGCCAGCATTGGACAGGGGGCCCTGAACACTGAA.

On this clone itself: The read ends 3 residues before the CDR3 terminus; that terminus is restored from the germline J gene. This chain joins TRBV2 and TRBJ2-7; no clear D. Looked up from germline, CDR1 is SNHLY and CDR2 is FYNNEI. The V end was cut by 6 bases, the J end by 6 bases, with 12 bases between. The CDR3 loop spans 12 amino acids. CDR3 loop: CASRNLRAEQYF. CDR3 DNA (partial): TGTGCCAGCAGGAACCTTAGGGCCGAG.

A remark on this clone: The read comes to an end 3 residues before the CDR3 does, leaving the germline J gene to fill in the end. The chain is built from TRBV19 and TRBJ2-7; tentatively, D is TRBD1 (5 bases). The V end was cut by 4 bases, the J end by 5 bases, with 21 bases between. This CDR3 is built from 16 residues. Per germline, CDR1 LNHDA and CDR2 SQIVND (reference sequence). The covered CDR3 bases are TGTGCCAGTAGTAGCGGTAGGGTCGAAAGGGGCGACGAG. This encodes CASSSGRVERGDE. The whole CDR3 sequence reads CASSSGRVERGDEQYF.

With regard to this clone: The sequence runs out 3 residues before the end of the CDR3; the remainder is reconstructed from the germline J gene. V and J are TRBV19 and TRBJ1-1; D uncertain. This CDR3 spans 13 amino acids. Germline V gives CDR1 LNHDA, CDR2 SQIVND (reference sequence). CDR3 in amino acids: CASSILKGAAAFF. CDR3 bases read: TGTGCCAGTAGTATATTGAAAGGTGCGGCA. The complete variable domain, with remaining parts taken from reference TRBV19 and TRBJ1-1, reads DGGITQSPKYLFRKEGQNVTLSCEQNLNHDAMYWYRQDPGQGLRLIYYSQIVNDFQKGDIAEGYSVSREKKESFPLTVTSAQKNPTAFYLCASSILKGAAAFFGQGTRLTVV.

The CDR3 here is CAWSGHRGEQYF. CDR3 DNA, as far as it was read: TGTGCCTGGAGTGGGCACAGGGGCGAG. V usage is TRBV30 and J usage is TRBJ2-7, with TRBD1 matching 7 bases. From the germline J gene comes the end of the CDR3, since the read stops 3 residues before it. From germline, CDR1 is GTSNPN and CDR2 SVGIG (reference sequence). Trimming took 1 base from V and 6 from J; bases not matched to a gene: 3. The CDR3 runs to 12 residues.